This paragraph reports one T cell receptor beta chain. Profiling relied on immunoSEQ multiplex PCR, and the TCRdb table lists in-frame clones only, not all of them. The sample has 140,000 or so clones; around 90% are singletons. The data were taken from a study of T cell responses to AZD1222 COVID-19 vaccine. In germline, CDR1 is SNHLY, CDR2 FYNNEI. V dropped 3 bases and J dropped 6 bases, with 18 bases sitting between them. The CDR3 covers 15 residues. J is TRBJ2-7 and V is TRBV2; the D is unclear. The receptor was derived from an adult in good health. This specimen consisted of peripheral blood, obtained on day 0 of AZD1222 vaccination. The CDR3 region is CASSDQLRIHGEQYF. The CDR3 bases are TGTGCCAGCAGTGACCAACTCAGGATCCATGGCGAGCAGTACTTC.